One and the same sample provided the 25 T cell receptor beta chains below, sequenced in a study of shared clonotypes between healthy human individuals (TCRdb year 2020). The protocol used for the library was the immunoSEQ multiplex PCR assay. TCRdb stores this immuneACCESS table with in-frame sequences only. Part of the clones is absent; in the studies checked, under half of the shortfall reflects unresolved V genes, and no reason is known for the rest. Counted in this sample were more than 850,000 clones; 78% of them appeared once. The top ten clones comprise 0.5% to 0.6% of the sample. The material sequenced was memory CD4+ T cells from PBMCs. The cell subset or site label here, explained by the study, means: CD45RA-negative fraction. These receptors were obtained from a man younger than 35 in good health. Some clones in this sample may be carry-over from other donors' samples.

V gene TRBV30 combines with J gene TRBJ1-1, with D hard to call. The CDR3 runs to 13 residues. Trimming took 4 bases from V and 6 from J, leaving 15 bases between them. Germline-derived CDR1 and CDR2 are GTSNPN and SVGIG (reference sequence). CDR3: CAWTQKGGPEAFF. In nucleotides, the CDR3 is TGTGCCTGGACCCAGAAGGGAGGGCCTGAAGCTTTCTTT.

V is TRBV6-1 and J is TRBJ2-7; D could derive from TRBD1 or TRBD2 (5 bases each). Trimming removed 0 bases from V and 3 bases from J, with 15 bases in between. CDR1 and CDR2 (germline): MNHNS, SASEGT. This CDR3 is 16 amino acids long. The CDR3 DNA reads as TGTGCCAGCAGTGAAGCCGATCCGGGGACGGGCTACGAGCAGTACTTC. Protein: CASSEADPGTGYEQYF.

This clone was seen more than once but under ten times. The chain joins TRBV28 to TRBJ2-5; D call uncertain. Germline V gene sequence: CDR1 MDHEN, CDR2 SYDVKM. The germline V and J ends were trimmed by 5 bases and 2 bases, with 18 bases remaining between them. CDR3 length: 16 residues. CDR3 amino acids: CASSPHKNLPQETQYF. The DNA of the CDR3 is TGTGCCAGCAGTCCCCACAAGAACCTCCCTCAAGAGACCCAGTACTTC.

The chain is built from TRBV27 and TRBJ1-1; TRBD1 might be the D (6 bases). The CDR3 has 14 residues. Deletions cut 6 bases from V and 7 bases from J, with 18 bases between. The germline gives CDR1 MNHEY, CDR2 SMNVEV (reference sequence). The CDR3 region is CASSYHPGTLEAFF. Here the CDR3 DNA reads TGTGCCAGCAGCTACCACCCCGGGACACTTGAAGCTTTCTTT.

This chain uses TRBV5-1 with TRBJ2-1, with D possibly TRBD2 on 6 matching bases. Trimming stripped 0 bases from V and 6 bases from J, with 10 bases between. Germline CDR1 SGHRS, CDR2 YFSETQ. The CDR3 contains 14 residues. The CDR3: CASSLGLDVNEQFF. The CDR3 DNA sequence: TGCGCCAGCAGCTTGGGACTAGATGTCAATGAGCAGTTCTTC.

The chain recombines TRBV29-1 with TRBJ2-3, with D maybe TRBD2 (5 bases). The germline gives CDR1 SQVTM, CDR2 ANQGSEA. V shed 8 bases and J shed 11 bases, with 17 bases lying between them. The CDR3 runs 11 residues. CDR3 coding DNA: TGCAGCTTCGAAGGCAGCGGCGTGCAGTATTTT. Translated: CSFEGSGVQYF.

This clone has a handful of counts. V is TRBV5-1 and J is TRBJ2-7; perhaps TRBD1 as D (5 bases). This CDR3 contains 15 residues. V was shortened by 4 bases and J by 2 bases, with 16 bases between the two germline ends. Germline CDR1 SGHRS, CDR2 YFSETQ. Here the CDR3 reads CASSDPADRAYEQYF. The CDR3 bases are TGCGCCAGCAGCGACCCCGCCGACAGAGCCTACGAGCAGTACTTC.

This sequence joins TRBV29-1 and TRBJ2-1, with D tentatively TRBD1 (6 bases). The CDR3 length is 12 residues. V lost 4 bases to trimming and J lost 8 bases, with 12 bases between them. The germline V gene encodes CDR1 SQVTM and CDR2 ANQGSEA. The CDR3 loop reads CSVARQGYEQFF. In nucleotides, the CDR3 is TGCAGCGTTGCTAGGCAGGGGTATGAGCAGTTCTTC.

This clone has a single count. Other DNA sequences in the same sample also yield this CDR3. As DNA, the CDR3 is TGCGCCAGCAGCTTGCCCGAAGAGACCCAGTACTTC. It encodes CASSLPEETQYF. The chain carries TRBV5-1 and TRBJ2-5; D uncertain. This CDR3 spans 12 amino acids. Germline V gene data show CDR1 as SGHRS and CDR2 as YFSETQ. V was trimmed by 1 base and J by 3 bases, leaving 4 bases between them. The full variable domain, with the rest looked up from reference TRBV5-1 and TRBJ2-5, is KAGVTQTPRYLIKTRGQQVTLSCSPISGHRSVSWYQQTPGQGLQFLFEYFSETQRNKGNFPGRFSGRQFSNSRSEMNVSTLELGDSALYLCASSLPEETQYFGPGTRLLVL.

The DNA for the CDR3 is TGCAGCGTTTGGGACAGGGGAGGAACTGAAGCTTTCTTT. It encodes CSVWDRGGTEAFF. The chain couples TRBV29-1 to TRBJ1-1, with TRBD1 matching 10 bases. The germline CDR1 and CDR2 sequences are SQVTM and ANQGSEA. The CDR3 totals 13 residues. Trimming removed 5 bases from V and 5 bases from J; junction bases left unmatched: 5.

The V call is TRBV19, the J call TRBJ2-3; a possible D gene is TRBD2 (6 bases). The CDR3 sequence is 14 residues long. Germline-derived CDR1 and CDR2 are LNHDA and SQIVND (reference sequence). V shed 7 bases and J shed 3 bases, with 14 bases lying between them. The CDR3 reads CASTLYGTTDTQYF. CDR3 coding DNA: TGTGCCAGTACCCTCTACGGGACTACAGATACGCAGTATTTT. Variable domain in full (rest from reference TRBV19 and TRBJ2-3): DGGITQSPKYLFRKEGQNVTLSCEQNLNHDAMYWYRQDPGQGLRLIYYSQIVNDFQKGDIAEGYSVSREKKESFPLTVTSAQKNPTAFYLCASTLYGTTDTQYFGPGTRLTVL.

The CDR3 loop reads CASSLGFRSYEQYF. For the CDR3, the DNA is TGTGCCAGCAGTTTGGGATTCCGCTCCTACGAGCAGTACTTC. This rearrangement joins TRBV27 to TRBJ2-7; D not resolved. The CDR3 sequence is 14 residues long. In germline, CDR1 is MNHEY, CDR2 SMNVEV (reference sequence). With 3 bases removed from V and 0 bases from J, the gap between germline ends came to 9 bases.

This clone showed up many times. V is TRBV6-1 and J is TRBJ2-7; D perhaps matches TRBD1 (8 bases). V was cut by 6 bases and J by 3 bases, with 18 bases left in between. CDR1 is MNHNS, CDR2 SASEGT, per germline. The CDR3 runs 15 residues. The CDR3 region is CASRSGTGPIYEQYF. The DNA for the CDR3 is TGTGCCAGCAGAAGCGGGACAGGTCCAATCTACGAGCAGTACTTC.

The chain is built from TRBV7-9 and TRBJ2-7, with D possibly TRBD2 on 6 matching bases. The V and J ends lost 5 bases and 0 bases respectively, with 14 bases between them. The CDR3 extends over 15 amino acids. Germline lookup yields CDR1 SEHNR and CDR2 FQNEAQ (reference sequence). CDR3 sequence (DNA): TGTGCCAGCAGCAGCCGGGACGGGAGCTCCTACGAGCAGTACTTC. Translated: CASSSRDGSSYEQYF.

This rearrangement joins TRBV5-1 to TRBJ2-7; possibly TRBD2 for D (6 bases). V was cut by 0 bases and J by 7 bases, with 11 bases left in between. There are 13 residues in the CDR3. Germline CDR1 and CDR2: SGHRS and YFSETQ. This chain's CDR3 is CASSLAELAEQYF. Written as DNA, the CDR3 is TGCGCCAGCAGCTTGGCCGAGCTAGCGGAGCAGTACTTC.

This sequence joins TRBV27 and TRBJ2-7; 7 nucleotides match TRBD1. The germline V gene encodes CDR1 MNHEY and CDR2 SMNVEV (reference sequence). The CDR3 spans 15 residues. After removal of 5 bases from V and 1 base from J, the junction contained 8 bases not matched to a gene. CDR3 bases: TGTGCCAGCAGTCCCCGACAGGGACAGTCCTACGAGCAGTACTTC. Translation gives CASSPRQGQSYEQYF.

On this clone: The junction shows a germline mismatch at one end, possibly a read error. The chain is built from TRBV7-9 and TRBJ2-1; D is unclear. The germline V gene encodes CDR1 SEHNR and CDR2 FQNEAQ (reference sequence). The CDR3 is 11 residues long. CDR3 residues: CASSGYSEQFF. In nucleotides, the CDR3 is TGTGCCAGCAGCGGATACAGTGAGCAGTTCTTC.

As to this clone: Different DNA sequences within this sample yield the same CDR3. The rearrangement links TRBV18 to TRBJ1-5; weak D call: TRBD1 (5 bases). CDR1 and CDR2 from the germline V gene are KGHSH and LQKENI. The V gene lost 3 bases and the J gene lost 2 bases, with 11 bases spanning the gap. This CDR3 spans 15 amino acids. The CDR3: CASSPQGIGNQPQHF. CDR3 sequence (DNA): TGTGCCAGCTCACCCCAGGGAATCGGCAATCAGCCCCAGCATTTT. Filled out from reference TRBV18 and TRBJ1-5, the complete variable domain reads NAGVMQNPRHLVRRRGQEARLRCSPMKGHSHVYWYRQLPEEGLKFMVYLQKENIIDESGMPKERFSAEFPKEGPSILRIQQVVRGDSAAYFCASSPQGIGNQPQHFGDGTRLSIL.

The CDR3 bases are TGTGCCAGCAGCCATTCAGGCGAGAACACTGAAGCTTTCTTT. Its protein is CASSHSGENTEAFF. V and J are TRBV11-3 and TRBJ1-1; no clear D gene. Germline V lookup: CDR1 SGHNT, CDR2 YENEEA. V was pared by 5 bases and J by 1 base, with 11 bases between. The CDR3 contains 14 residues.

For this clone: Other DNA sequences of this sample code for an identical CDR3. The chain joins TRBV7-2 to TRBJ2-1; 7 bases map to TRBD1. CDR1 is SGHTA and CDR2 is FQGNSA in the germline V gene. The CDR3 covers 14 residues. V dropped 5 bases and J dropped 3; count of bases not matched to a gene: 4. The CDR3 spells CASSPQGFYNEQFF. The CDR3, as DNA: TGTGCCAGCAGCCCACAGGGGTTCTACAATGAGCAGTTCTTC. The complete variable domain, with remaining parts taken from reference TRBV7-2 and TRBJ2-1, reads GAGVSQSPSNKVTEKGKDVELRCDPISGHTALYWYRQSLGQGLEFLIYFQGNSAPDKSGLPSDRFSAERTGGSVSTLTIQRTQQEDSAVYLCASSPQGFYNEQFFGPGTRLTVL.

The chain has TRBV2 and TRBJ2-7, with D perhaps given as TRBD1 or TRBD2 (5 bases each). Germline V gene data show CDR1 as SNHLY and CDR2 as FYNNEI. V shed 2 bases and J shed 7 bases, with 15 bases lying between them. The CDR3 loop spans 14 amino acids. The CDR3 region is CASSEHMGRGEQYF. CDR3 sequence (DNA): TGTGCCAGCAGTGAACATATGGGGCGAGGGGAGCAGTACTTC.

DNA for the CDR3: TGTGCCAGCAGCCTCCCCTTGGGGGGGACGCAGTATTTT. Amino acid sequence: CASSLPLGGTQYF. V usage is TRBV11-2 and J usage is TRBJ2-3, with TRBD2 matching 7 bases. This CDR3 region has 13 residues. Losses at the gene ends were 5 bases for V and 9 bases for J; bases not matched to a gene: 8. The germline V gene encodes CDR1 SGHAT and CDR2 FQNNGV.

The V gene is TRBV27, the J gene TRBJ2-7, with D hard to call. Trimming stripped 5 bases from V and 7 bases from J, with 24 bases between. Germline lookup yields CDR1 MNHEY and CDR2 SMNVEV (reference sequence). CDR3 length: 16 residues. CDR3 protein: CASSPLGPTSVKEQYF. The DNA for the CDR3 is TGTGCCAGCAGTCCCCTCGGACCGACCTCTGTGAAGGAGCAGTACTTC.

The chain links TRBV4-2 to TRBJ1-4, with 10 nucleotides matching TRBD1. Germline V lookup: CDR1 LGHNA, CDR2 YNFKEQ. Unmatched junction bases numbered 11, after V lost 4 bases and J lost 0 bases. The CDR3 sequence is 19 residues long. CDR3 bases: TGTGCCAGCAGCCGCCTGGACAGGGGGGGCTCTGCAACTAATGAAAAACTGTTTTTT. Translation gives CASSRLDRGGSATNEKLFF.

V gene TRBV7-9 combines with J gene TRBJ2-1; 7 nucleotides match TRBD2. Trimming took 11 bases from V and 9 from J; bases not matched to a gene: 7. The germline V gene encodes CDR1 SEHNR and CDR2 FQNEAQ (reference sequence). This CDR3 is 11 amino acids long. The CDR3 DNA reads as TGTGCCCCTCAGCGGGATGCTGAGCAGTTCTTC. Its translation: CAPQRDAEQFF.